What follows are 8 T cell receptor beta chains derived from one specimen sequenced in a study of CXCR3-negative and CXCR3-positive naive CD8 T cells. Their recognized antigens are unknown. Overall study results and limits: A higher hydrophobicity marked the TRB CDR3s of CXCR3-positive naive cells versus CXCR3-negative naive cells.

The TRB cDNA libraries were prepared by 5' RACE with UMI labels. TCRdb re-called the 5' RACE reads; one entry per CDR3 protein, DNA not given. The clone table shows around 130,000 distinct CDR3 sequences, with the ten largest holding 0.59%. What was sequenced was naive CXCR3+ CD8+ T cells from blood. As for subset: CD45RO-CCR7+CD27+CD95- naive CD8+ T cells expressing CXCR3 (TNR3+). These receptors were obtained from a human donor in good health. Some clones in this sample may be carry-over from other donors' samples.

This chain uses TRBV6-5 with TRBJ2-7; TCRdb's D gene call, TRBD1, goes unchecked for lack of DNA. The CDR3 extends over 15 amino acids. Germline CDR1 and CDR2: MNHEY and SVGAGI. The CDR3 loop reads CASSPFAGDSYEQYF.

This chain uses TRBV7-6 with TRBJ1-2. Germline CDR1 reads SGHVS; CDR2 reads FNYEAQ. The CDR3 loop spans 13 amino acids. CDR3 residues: CASSLTPYYGYTF. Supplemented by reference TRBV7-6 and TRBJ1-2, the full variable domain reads GAGVSQSPRYKVTKRGQDVALRCDPISGHVSLYWYRQALGQGPEFLTYFNYEAQQDKSGLPNDRFSAERPEGSISTLTIQRTEQRDSAMYRCASSLTPYYGYTFGSGTRLTVV.

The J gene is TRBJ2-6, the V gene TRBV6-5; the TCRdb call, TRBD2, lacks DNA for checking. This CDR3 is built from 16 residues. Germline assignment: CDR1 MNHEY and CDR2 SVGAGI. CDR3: CASKIRRVSGANVLTF.

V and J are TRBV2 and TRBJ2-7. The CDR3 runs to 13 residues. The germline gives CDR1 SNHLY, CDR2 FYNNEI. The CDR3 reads CASSEGQSYEQYF. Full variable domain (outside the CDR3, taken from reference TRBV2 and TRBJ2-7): EPEVTQTPSHQVTQMGQEVILRCVPISNHLYFYWYRQILGQKVEFLVSFYNNEISEKSEIFDDQFSVERPDGSNFTLKIRSTKLEDSAMYFCASSEGQSYEQYFGPGTRLTVT.

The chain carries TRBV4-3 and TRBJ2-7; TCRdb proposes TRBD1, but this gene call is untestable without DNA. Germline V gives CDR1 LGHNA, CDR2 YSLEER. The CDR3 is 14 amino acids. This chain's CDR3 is CASSQATGIYEQYF.

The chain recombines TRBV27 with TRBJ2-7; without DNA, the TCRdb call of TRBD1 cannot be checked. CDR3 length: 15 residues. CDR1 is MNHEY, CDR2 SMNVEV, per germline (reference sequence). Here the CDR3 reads CASSPSGTGEHGQYF.

The CDR3: CASSPRFQREYLNTGELFF. The rearrangement joins TRBV12-3 or TRBV12-4 to TRBJ2-2; the D call of TRBD2 rests on TCRdb alone, since no DNA is present to check it. This CDR3 has 19 residues.

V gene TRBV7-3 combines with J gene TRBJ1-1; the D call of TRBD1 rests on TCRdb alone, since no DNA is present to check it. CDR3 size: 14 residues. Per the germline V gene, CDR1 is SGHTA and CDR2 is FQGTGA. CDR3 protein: CASSLLGGGTEAFF.